This is a list of T cell receptor beta chains from one sample in a study of vaccination effects on CD4 cells after COVID-19. The method was immunoSEQ multiplex PCR; TCRdb's version includes in-frame clones alone and lacks a portion of them. The data show 70,000 or so clones, around 73% seen once. These receptors' targets are unknown. Sequenced material: CD4+ T cells from PBMCs cultured without peptide, taken after COVID-19 vaccination. Source of these receptors: a human donor who received a COVID-19 vaccine. Both conserved end residues are part of each CDR3. A D gene is named only where the DNA matches it firmly. The size entry is marked missing in some rows and otherwise reads once, few, many or a size class.

CDR3nt | CDR3aa | abundance | d_gene | len | j_gene | v_gene
TGTGCCAGCACTTGGAGGGGTAGTGAGTCTGGCTACACCTTC | CASTWRGSESGYTF | . | . | 14 | TRBJ1-2 | TRBV2
TGCGCCAGCAGCCCGGGCGCGGGTTTGGACACTGAAGCTTTCTTT | CASSPGAGLDTEAFF | . | . | 15 | TRBJ1-1 | TRBV5-1
TGTGCCAGCAGCACTAGCGGGGGTCCTAGCACAGATACGCAGTATTTT | CASSTSGGPSTDTQYF | once | TRBD2 | 16 | TRBJ2-3 | TRBV3-1/TRBV3-2
TGTGCCAGCAGCCTACAGGGGGCCGGCAATCAGCCCCAGCATTTT | CASSLQGAGNQPQHF | . | TRBD1 | 15 | TRBJ1-5 | TRBV7-8
TGTGCCAGCTCACCCCCCGCGGGTCAGCCCCAGCATTTT | CASSPPAGQPQHF | . | . | 13 | TRBJ1-5 | TRBV18
TGTGCCAGCAGCGTAGGGACTCCGGGACAGGAAGATTCACCCCTCCACTTT | CASSVGTPGQEDSPLHF | . | TRBD1 | 17 | TRBJ1-6 | TRBV9
TGTGCCAGCAGTTACTGGGAGACACCCCTCCACTTT | CASSYWETPLHF | . | . | 12 | TRBJ1-6 | TRBV6-2/TRBV6-3
TGTGCCAGCAGCCCGTCAGGACGGATGAACACTGAAGCTTTCTTT | CASSPSGRMNTEAFF | . | . | 15 | TRBJ1-1 | TRBV3-1/TRBV3-2
TGTGCCAGCAGCCGGGGGGGAAGCGGCTACACCTTC | CASSRGGSGYTF | . | . | 12 | TRBJ1-2 | TRBV3-1/TRBV3-2
TGCAGTGCTAGTCGGCTCGGACTGAACACTGAAGCTTTCTTT | CSASRLGLNTEAFF | . | . | 14 | TRBJ1-1 | TRBV20-1
TGTGCCAGCAGTTTCAGTATGAACACTGAAGCTTTCTTT | CASSFSMNTEAFF | . | . | 13 | TRBJ1-1 | TRBV12-3/TRBV12-4
TGTGCCAGCAGCCCAAATCGGGGACAGAGCCAGACCCAGTACTTC | CASSPNRGQSQTQYF | . | TRBD1 | 15 | TRBJ2-5 | TRBV6-2/TRBV6-3
TGTGCCAGCGAGGTTGGAGGGGCCAAAAACATTCAGTACTTC | CASEVGGAKNIQYF | . | . | 14 | TRBJ2-4 | TRBV21-1
TGTGCCAGCAGCCTTTACCAGGATACTGAAGCTTTCTTT | CASSLYQDTEAFF | . | . | 13 | TRBJ1-1 | TRBV7-2
TGTGCCATCAAAGGTGTGGCGGGAGCCACAGATACGCAGTATTTT | CAIKGVAGATDTQYF | . | TRBD2 | 15 | TRBJ2-3 | TRBV10-3
TGTGCCAGTGTGGGACAGGGGGTTCAGCCCCAGCATTTT | CASVGQGVQPQHF | once | TRBD1 | 13 | TRBJ1-5 | TRBV6-5
TGTGCCAGCAAGTGGCGGGGGGATAACACCGGGGAGCTGTTTTTT | CASKWRGDNTGELFF | . | TRBD2 | 15 | TRBJ2-2 | TRBV2
TGCGCCAGCAGCCAATTCCCAGGGATAACAAACACAGATACGCAGTATTTT | CASSQFPGITNTDTQYF | . | . | 17 | TRBJ2-3 | TRBV4-3
TGCGCCAGCAGCGACCCACAGGGGACTAATGAAAAACTGTTTTTT | CASSDPQGTNEKLFF | . | TRBD1 | 15 | TRBJ1-4 | TRBV5-1
TGCGCCAGCAGTTTTCTTGGGGTGGGAGAAGAGACCCAGTACTTC | CASSFLGVGEETQYF | . | . | 15 | TRBJ2-5 | TRBV5-1
TGTGCCAGCAGCGTAGATGCAGACGCTCGGAATCAGCCCCAGCATTTT | CASSVDADARNQPQHF | . | . | 16 | TRBJ1-5 | TRBV9
TGCAGTGCTAGAGTTAGAGGGGGGTGGGTCTTC | CSARVRGGWVF | . | . | 11 | TRBJ2-1 | TRBV20-1
TGCGCCAGCAGCTTGGTACAGGGATCCTACAATGAGCAGTTCTTC | CASSLVQGSYNEQFF | . | . | 15 | TRBJ2-1 | TRBV5-1
TGTGCCAGCAGCCAGAGTTCATTGAACACTGAAGCTTTCTTT | CASSQSSLNTEAFF | . | . | 14 | TRBJ1-1 | TRBV4-2
TGTGCCTGGAGTGTCTGGGCGGGTCGGACCGGGGAGCTGTTTTTT | CAWSVWAGRTGELFF | . | . | 15 | TRBJ2-2 | TRBV30
TGTGCCAGCAGCTTCCTAGCTTCTTCCGCACTTTATAATTCACCCCTCCACTTT | CASSFLASSALYNSPLHF | . | . | 18 | TRBJ1-6 | TRBV7-2
TGCAGCGTTGTGGCTAGCGGGGGGGCAATGGGGAATACGCAGTATTTT | CSVVASGGAMGNTQYF | once | TRBD2 | 16 | TRBJ2-3 | TRBV29-1
TGTGCCAGCAGCTTGGGGGGGGCTTGGCGCAATCAGCCCCAGCATTTT | CASSLGGAWRNQPQHF | . | . | 16 | TRBJ1-5 | TRBV5-6
TGTGCCAGCAGTCAGGGGATTCGGAGAAACACCATATATTTT | CASSQGIRRNTIYF | . | . | 14 | TRBJ1-3 | TRBV3-1/TRBV3-2
TGCGCCAGCAGCTTTAACGGGGGCGAAGAGACCCAGTACTTC | CASSFNGGEETQYF | . | . | 14 | TRBJ2-5 | TRBV5-1
TGCGCCAGCAGCTTTCAAGGGGGGTTAAACACCGGGGAGCTGTTTTTT | CASSFQGGLNTGELFF | . | . | 16 | TRBJ2-2 | TRBV5-1
TGTGCCAGCAGTTTAAAACCATCACCCCTCCACTTT | CASSLKPSPLHF | few | . | 12 | TRBJ1-6 | TRBV28
TGTGCCACCAGTGATCCAACAGCGGGGTCCCTTAATGAGCAGTTCTTC | CATSDPTAGSLNEQFF | . | TRBD2 | 16 | TRBJ2-1 | TRBV24-1
TGTGCCAGCAGTTACGACACGTTCTCTGGAAACACCATATATTTT | CASSYDTFSGNTIYF | . | . | 15 | TRBJ1-3 | TRBV6-5
TGCGCCAGCAGCCAGTCCTACAGGGGGCGGACTGAAGCTTTCTTT | CASSQSYRGRTEAFF | . | TRBD1 | 15 | TRBJ1-1 | TRBV4-1
TGTGCCAGCAGCTTGGGGGTAGATACGCAGTATTTT | CASSLGVDTQYF | . | . | 12 | TRBJ2-3 | TRBV5-4
TGTGCCAGCTCACCACGACAGAACTCTAACTATGGCTACACCTTC | CASSPRQNSNYGYTF | . | . | 15 | TRBJ1-2 | TRBV18
TGCGCCAGCAGCCAAGATCGGGGCGGGACCCCACGGAATTCACCCCTCCACTTT | CASSQDRGGTPRNSPLHF | . | . | 18 | TRBJ1-6 | TRBV4-1
TGTGCCAGTAGTATAGGGCCTTGGGGGACTGAAGCTTTCTTT | CASSIGPWGTEAFF | few | . | 14 | TRBJ1-1 | TRBV19
TGTGCCAGCAGCTTAGGCAGCCAGCCCCAGTACTTC | CASSLGSQPQYF | . | . | 12 | TRBJ2-5 | TRBV7-3
TGTGCCAGCACTGTCTCGCCTCGCACAGATACGCAGTATTTT | CASTVSPRTDTQYF | . | . | 14 | TRBJ2-3 | TRBV27
TGTGCCAGCAGCGCCCGCTTATTGTCTGGCTACACCTTC | CASSARLLSGYTF | . | . | 13 | TRBJ1-2 | TRBV13
TGTGCCAGCTCCCGCATAGAGGGGGATGGCTACACCTTC | CASSRIEGDGYTF | . | . | 13 | TRBJ1-2 | TRBV18
TGTGCCAGCAGCTACGACCAGGGCACAGAGCAGTTCTTC | CASSYDQGTEQFF | few | . | 13 | TRBJ2-1 | TRBV14
TGTGCCAGGGGACAGGGGTGGTGGGAGACCCAGTACTTC | CARGQGWWETQYF | . | TRBD1 | 13 | TRBJ2-5 | TRBV6-5
TGCGCCAGCAGTAAGACCGGGACAGGGTCGGGGAACAATGAGCAGTTCTTC | CASSKTGTGSGNNEQFF | . | TRBD1 | 17 | TRBJ2-1 | TRBV5-1
TGTGCCACCAGTGATTTGGGGTTTACCGGGGAGCTGTTTTTT | CATSDLGFTGELFF | few | . | 14 | TRBJ2-2 | TRBV24-1
TGTGCCAGCAATACAGGTTCGAGGACTGAAGCTTTCTTT | CASNTGSRTEAFF | once | . | 13 | TRBJ1-1 | TRBV6-5